This TCR beta chain was sequenced in a study of T and B cells in COVID-19 patients. Study details: Blood was sampled from COVID-19 patients who were either actively infected or recovered. The recovered cohort's median age was 34 years, versus approximately 73 years in active infection. The study's findings and limits: Clonality of TRB repertoires was high in active COVID-19; recovery brought above-healthy diversity and richness. Patients with COVID-19 reportedly showed strongly skewed T cell receptor beta variable and joining gene usage.

By proportion, this clonotype is medium-sized. Its antigen is currently unknown. In germline, CDR1 is SQVTM, CDR2 ANQGSEA. The length of the CDR3 is 11 residues. From blood, about 250-500 ng of genomic DNA served as TRB template. BIOMED2 TRB-A/B primer pools were used in multiplex TRB PCR. TCRdb reprocessed the multiplex PCR reads via MiXCR and lists one record per CDR3 protein. This sample yields 15,000 or so distinct CDR3 sequences, of which 28% are seen a single time; almost 7% belongs to the top ten. Specimen: blood. The clonotype comes from a human donor who had recovered from COVID-19. The V call is TRBV29-1, the J call TRBJ1-1; D is perhaps TRBD1 (5 bases). The DNA of the CDR3 is TGCCGGCGGCAGAGGGGCACTGAAGCTTTCTTT. Translation: CRRQRGTEAFF.